This T cell receptor (beta chain) was profiled in a study of T cells in narcolepsy (dated by TCRdb to the late 2010s). General notes on the study: Patients with narcolepsy type 1 or type 2 (NT1, NT2) were enrolled in the study together with healthy control donors. Autoreactive T cells targeting hypocretin neuron self-antigens (hypocretin, TRIB2) were sought in narcolepsy patients, and TCR Vbeta sequencing was used to track clonotypes in blood and CSF.

A word on this clone: Its target antigen remains unknown. Base-call qualities are not available, and no considerably larger clone is one nucleotide away.

Library method: the immunoSEQ multiplex PCR assay. The immuneACCESS repertoire file appears here via TCRdb, limited to in-frame rearrangements. These files lack a portion of the clones; in checked studies, under half of the deficit traces to unresolved V genes, and the cause of the others is not known. In this sample the table shows around 30,000 clones, around four fifths of which occur a single time. The ten largest clones add up to about 2.5% of the sample. For TCR Vbeta sequencing, memory CD4+ T cells were sorted ex vivo from the peripheral blood of narcolepsy patients and healthy controls. Overall study outcomes, separate from this receptor: According to the report, autoreactive clonotypes were detected serially in the blood of the same patients and of different patients, but not in healthy controls. Plots that compared CSF and blood CD4+ T cell clonotypes from the same patient highlighted HCRT-specific and TRIB2-specific autoreactive clonotypes. Numbers of sequenced blood memory CD4+ clonotypes were comparable, averaging approximately 42,000 in patients and roughly 30,000 in controls. Certain blood memory CD4+ repertoires from patients and controls had no sequences that matched autoreactive T cell clones.

V drops 0 bases and J drops 4 bases, leaving 15 bases in between. The CDR3 starts with the cysteine, ends with the phenylalanine, and has 16 residues. Solely the CDR3 DNA is kept, with 48 bases framed from the first base. Taken from the germline V gene (reference sequence), the CDR1 and CDR2 loops are SEHNR and FQNEAQ. What was sequenced was CD45RA- memory CD4+ T cells from PBMCs. The meaning of the sample's cell subset or site label: memory T cells sorted ex vivo from peripheral blood. This clonotype was obtained from a human donor with narcolepsy. The V and J segments used are TRBV7-9 and TRBJ2-5; the D assignment is uncertain and may be TRBD1 or TRBD2, with 5 bases supporting each. The CDR3 region: CASSLAGVGDAETQYF. The DNA sequence is given as TGTGCCAGCAGCTTAGCGGGGGTCGGAGACGCAGAGACCCAGTACTTC.